This T cell receptor (beta chain) was retrieved from a study of T cell responses to AZD1222 COVID-19 vaccine. Study-wide findings and caveats: The breadth and depth of Spike-specific TCRs increased once two AZD1222 doses had been given.

The CDR3 has 11 residues. The ends were cut back, 4 bases at V and 9 bases at J, with 10 bases in the middle. The germline CDR1 and CDR2 sequences are MNHEY and SVGAGI. On this clone: Its cognate antigen is unknown.

Using immunoSEQ multiplex PCR, the repertoire was profiled, and TCRdb retains in-frame clones only, with some absent. The sample has approximately 130,000 clones; about nine tenths are singletons. The sequence was collected from an adult in good health. V usage is TRBV6-5 and J usage is TRBJ2-7; no definite D call. The source was peripheral blood, collected on day 0 of AZD1222 vaccination. CDR3 nucleotides: TGTGCCAGCAGTTTAGGGCGGCGGCAGTACTTC. This codes for CASSLGRRQYF.